This T cell receptor (beta chain) emerged from a study of T-cell reconstitution after alpha-beta-depleted transplantation in children. Study-level points and caveats: The origin of high day-60 TCRbeta diversity in some patients lay in surviving recipient T cells and thymic progenitors.

Library preparation (for TCRbeta) was performed with unique molecular identifiers. From the PCR reads, TCRdb called clonotypes with MiXCR, one entry per CDR3 protein. The repertoire holds around 370,000 distinct CDR3 sequences, with around 16% as singletons. This clonotype was picked up a small number of times. Its cognate antigen is unknown. There are 16 residues in the CDR3. Germline V CDR1 and CDR2: PRHDT, FYEKMQ (reference sequence). The V gene end was trimmed by 5 bases and the J gene end by 3 bases; junction bases not matched to a gene: 7. The chain couples TRBV13 to TRBJ2-3; 11 bases are a match to TRBD2. The sequence came from a male patient aged 2-15 years who had a stem cell transplant for acute lymphoblastic leukemia, so the T cells may come from the graft donor. The source material was PBMCs, mostly from graft donor cells, sampled 360 days after TCRalphabeta/CD19-depleted stem cell transplant. The CDR3 sequence: CASSLTRLAGTDTQYF. CDR3 nucleotide sequence: TGTGCCAGCAGCCTGACCAGACTAGCGGGAACAGATACGCAGTATTTT.